The 22 T cell receptor beta chains presented below share a single source sample, sequenced in a study of memory CD8 T cells in hepatitis C reinfection. The repertoire was sequenced with immunoSEQ multiplex PCR; TCRdb's copy has only in-frame clones and lacks some. This table holds approximately 49,000 clones, roughly 89% found once. Documented time point: late/post reinfection, 12 to 24 weeks after detection. TCR sequencing was done directly ex vivo on sorted cells, without expansion in vitro. The sample consisted of naive CD8+ T cells sorted from blood. The receptors shown here come from a man aged 18 to 30 with hepatitis C virus infection.

In DNA, the CDR3 is TGTGCCATCAGGAAAGCCGGGACAGGGGGCACAGATACGCAGTATTTT. This gives the protein CAIRKAGTGGTDTQYF. This chain links TRBV10-3 with TRBJ2-3; 10 bases are shared with TRBD1. V trimming: 6 bases; J trimming: 1 base; junction bases outside the gene matches: 7. This CDR3 has 16 amino acids. Germline values: CDR1 ENHRY, CDR2 SYGVKD.

This rearrangement joins TRBV29-1 to TRBJ2-1, with 7 bases fitting TRBD1. Germline V gene lookup returns CDR1 SQVTM and CDR2 ANQGSEA. CDR3 size: 13 residues. V trimming: 8 bases; J trimming: 4 bases; junction bases outside the gene matches: 8. Written as DNA, the CDR3 is TGCAGCACCTACAGGGGTACGTACAATGAGCAGTTCTTC. Its protein is CSTYRGTYNEQFF.

This clone is a singleton in its sample. The rearrangement links TRBV27 to TRBJ2-5, with 8 nucleotides matching TRBD2. Germline CDR1 reads MNHEY; CDR2 reads SMNVEV (reference sequence). The CDR3 has 19 amino acids. V shed 0 bases and J 5 bases; nucleotides not matched to a gene: 17. CDR3 protein: CASSLSTPGGGLSVETQYF. The CDR3 nucleotides are TGTGCCAGCAGTTTATCGACCCCCGGGGGGGGGCTGTCTGTCGAGACCCAGTACTTC.

The genes are TRBV12-5 and TRBJ1-1; 9 bases agree with TRBD1. Germline V gene sequence: CDR1 LGHNT, CDR2 FRNRAP. The CDR3 extends over 14 amino acids. V trimming: 3 bases; J trimming: 4 bases; junction bases outside the gene matches: 3. CDR3 in amino acids: CASGLGTGITEAFF. The CDR3 region has the DNA TGTGCTAGTGGTTTAGGGACAGGGATCACTGAAGCTTTCTTT.

This clone was seen just once. The rearrangement joins TRBV27 to TRBJ2-1, with 9 bases identical to TRBD2. V was clipped by 6 bases and J by 3 bases; unmatched bases: 6. This CDR3 contains 15 residues. The V gene's germline CDR1 is MNHEY and CDR2 SMNVEV (reference sequence). CDR3 nucleotides: TGTGCCAGCAGAATTAGCGGGGGAAACTACAATGAGCAGTTCTTC. This codes for CASRISGGNYNEQFF.

The V call is TRBV29-1, the J call TRBJ2-7, with 13 bases matching TRBD2. Trimming removed 5 bases from V and 4 bases from J; junction bases left unmatched: 8. Germline V gives CDR1 SQVTM, CDR2 ANQGSEA. The CDR3 extends over 15 amino acids. The CDR3, as DNA: TGCAGCGTTAAAGGGACTAGCGGGAACCGATACGAGCAGTACTTC. Encoded protein: CSVKGTSGNRYEQYF.

CDR3 amino acids: CASSLLRQRGQYEQYV. In nucleotides, the CDR3 is TGCGCCAGCAGCTTATTGCGGCAAAGGGGACAGTACGAGCAGTACGTC. J is TRBJ2-7 and V is TRBV5-1; 7 bases map to TRBD1. CDR3 length equals 16 residues. J gave up 4 bases and V 2 bases, and 12 bases lay outside the gene matches. Germline V CDR1 and CDR2: SGHRS, YFSETQ.

The CDR3 loop is CASSAGLASTDTQYF. The CDR3 coding sequence is TGTGCCAGCAGCGCGGGACTAGCGAGCACAGATACGCAGTATTTT. The V and J genes are TRBV2 and TRBJ2-3; 10 nucleotides align to TRBD2. The germline CDR1 and CDR2 sequences are SNHLY and FYNNEI. V dropped 6 bases and J dropped 0; count of bases not matched to a gene: 3. CDR3 size: 15 residues.

The CDR3 reads CASSNSGAVGEQYF. The CDR3 DNA sequence: TGTGCCAGCAGTAATAGCGGGGCCGTCGGGGAGCAGTACTTC. The chain joins TRBV6-5 to TRBJ2-7; TRBD2 matches at 8 bases. Trimming cost V 5 bases and J 7 bases; bases outside gene matches: 10. Germline CDR1 MNHEY, CDR2 SVGAGI. The CDR3 loop spans 14 amino acids.

This chain uses TRBV23-1 with TRBJ2-3, with D possibly TRBD1 on 5 matching bases. TRBV23-1 is filed as an ORF, its function uncertain. The V end was cut by 4 bases, the J end by 3 bases, with 20 bases between. This CDR3 has 17 residues. CDR3 sequence reads: CASSRPRPRVGTDTQYF. CDR3 DNA: TGCGCCAGCAGTCGCCCGAGGCCCAGGGTCGGAACAGATACGCAGTATTTT.

This clone was counted a single time. The CDR3, as DNA: TGTGCCTGGAGTGTAATGACAGGGGTTGATGGCTACACCTTC. Translated, it gives CAWSVMTGVDGYTF. This chain joins TRBV30 and TRBJ1-2; 8 nucleotides agree with TRBD1. The CDR3 length is 14 residues. The germline V gene encodes CDR1 GTSNPN and CDR2 SVGIG (reference sequence). Trimming cost V 0 bases and J 6 bases; bases outside gene matches: 6. Combining the CDR3 with reference TRBV30 and TRBJ1-2 gives the whole variable domain SQTIHQWPATLVQPVGSPLSLECTVEGTSNPNLYWYRQAAGRGLQLLFYSVGIGQISSEVPQNLSASRPQDRQFILSSKKLLLSDSGFYLCAWSVMTGVDGYTFGSGTRLTVV.

The rearrangement uses TRBV7-9 and TRBJ2-5; tentative D call: TRBD1 (7 bases). CDR3 length equals 16 residues. Germline V gene data show CDR1 as SEHNR and CDR2 as FQNEAQ (reference sequence). V lost 4 bases to trimming and J lost 2 bases, with 17 bases between them. CDR3 sequence (DNA): TGTGCCAGCAGCTCGCAGGGGGGCAGAGATCAAGAGACCCAGTACTTC. Protein product: CASSSQGGRDQETQYF.

This clone was observed once. The chain uses TRBV11-2 and TRBJ2-1, with D possibly matching TRBD1 (6 bases). V was pared by 4 bases and J by 3 bases, with 10 bases between. This CDR3 contains 14 residues. The germline V gene encodes CDR1 SGHAT and CDR2 FQNNGV. This chain's CDR3 is CASSSDRIYNEQFF. DNA for the CDR3: TGTGCCAGCAGCTCCGACAGGATCTACAATGAGCAGTTCTTC.

The rearrangement uses TRBV2 and TRBJ1-6; TRBD1 matches 9 bases. The V gene end was trimmed by 1 base and the J gene end by 10 bases; junction bases not matched to a gene: 2. The germline gives CDR1 SNHLY, CDR2 FYNNEI. The CDR3 has 14 residues. DNA for the CDR3: TGTGCCAGCAGTGAAGGGACAGGGGTATCACCCCTCCACTTT. It codes for CASSEGTGVSPLHF. The full variable domain, with the rest looked up from reference TRBV2 and TRBJ1-6, is EPEVTQTPSHQVTQMGQEVILRCVPISNHLYFYWYRQILGQKVEFLVSFYNNEISEKSEIFDDQFSVERPDGSNFTLKIRSTKLEDSAMYFCASSEGTGVSPLHFGNGTRLTVT.

The chain couples TRBV19 to TRBJ1-2, with 8 positions matching TRBD1. CDR1 and CDR2 (germline): LNHDA, SQIVND (reference sequence). With 9 bases clipped from V and 3 bases from J, the junction kept 9 bases outside the gene matches. CDR3 length: 14 amino acids. The CDR3 region is CASQWGRGHYGYTF. CDR3 DNA: TGTGCCAGCCAGTGGGGCAGGGGGCACTATGGCTACACCTTC.

This chain connects TRBV15 to TRBJ1-1; perhaps TRBD1 as D (5 bases). The CDR3 is made up of 16 amino acids. Trimming pared 1 base from V and 5 bases from J, leaving 17 bases between. Germline values: CDR1 LNHNV, CDR2 YYDKDF (reference sequence). DNA of the CDR3: TGTGCCACCAGCAGAGCCCCGTTGGTCGGGGGGACTGAAGCTTTCTTT. Its translation is CATSRAPLVGGTEAFF. Filled out from reference TRBV15 and TRBJ1-1, the complete variable domain reads DAMVIQNPRYQVTQFGKPVTLSCSQTLNHNVMYWYQQKSSQAPKLLFHYYDKDFNNEADTPDNFQSRRPNTSFCFLDIRSPGLGDTAMYLCATSRAPLVGGTEAFFGQGTRLTVV.

The rearrangement joins TRBV5-1 to TRBJ2-5, with D perhaps TRBD2 (5 bases). CDR3 size: 15 residues. The germline CDR1 and CDR2 sequences are SGHRS and YFSETQ. V lost 3 bases, J lost 5 bases, and 17 bases lay in between. CDR3 amino acids: CASSSEDPSAETQYF. The CDR3 DNA reads TGCGCCAGCAGCTCGGAGGACCCCAGTGCTGAGACCCAGTACTTC.

This chain's CDR3 is CASSSGTGWSEQYF. As DNA, the CDR3 is TGTGCCAGCAGTTCCGGGACAGGGTGGAGCGAGCAGTACTTC. J is TRBJ2-7 and V is TRBV27; TRBD1 agrees at 9 bases. CDR3 length: 14 residues. Germline V gene lookup returns CDR1 MNHEY and CDR2 SMNVEV (reference sequence). The junction had 7 bases not matched to a gene; V was cut back by 4 bases and J by 6 bases.

CDR3 DNA: TGTGCCACCAGCAGTAACAGGGGACTCAGCTATGGCTACACCTTC. This sequence encodes CATSSNRGLSYGYTF. The chain is built from TRBV15 and TRBJ1-2, with 7 bases matching TRBD1. Germline CDR1 and CDR2: LNHNV and YYDKDF (reference sequence). The J segment lost 4 bases and the V segment lost 3 bases, leaving 8 bases of the junction unmatched. The CDR3 is made up of 15 amino acids.

This rearrangement joins TRBV13 to TRBJ2-7; 7 bases align to TRBD1. J lost 6 bases, V lost 0 bases, and 5 bases had no gene match. This CDR3 has 14 residues. Germline V gene data show CDR1 as PRHDT and CDR2 as FYEKMQ (reference sequence). The CDR3 DNA sequence: TGTGCCAGCAGCTTAGGGGTAGGGGGCGGCGAGCAGTACTTC. Protein product: CASSLGVGGGEQYF.

The chain links TRBV19 to TRBJ2-5; 7 positions match TRBD1. Germline V lookup: CDR1 LNHDA, CDR2 SQIVND (reference sequence). The CDR3 sequence is 14 residues long. J lost 3 bases, V lost 1 base, and 2 bases had no gene match. The CDR3 bases are TGTGCCAGTAGTATAGGAGGGGGCGAAGAGACCCAGTACTTC. This translates into CASSIGGGEETQYF. The whole variable domain, remainder taken from reference TRBV19 and TRBJ2-5, is DGGITQSPKYLFRKEGQNVTLSCEQNLNHDAMYWYRQDPGQGLRLIYYSQIVNDFQKGDIAEGYSVSREKKESFPLTVTSAQKNPTAFYLCASSIGGGEETQYFGPGTRLLVL.

The rearrangement joins TRBV7-7 to TRBJ2-3; 10 bases match TRBD2. Unmatched junction bases numbered 5, after V lost 2 bases and J lost 3 bases. The CDR3 has 16 amino acids. Germline CDR1 is SSHAT and CDR2 is FNYEAQ (reference sequence). In nucleotides, the CDR3 is TGTGCCAGCAGCTTAAGCGCTAGCGGGGGAACAGATACGCAGTATTTT. It is translated as CASSLSASGGTDTQYF.